The clone carrying this T cell receptor (beta chain) has more than one count but fewer than ten. Its target is unknown. The source of the sample is a study of beta chain features in type 1 diabetes. Study-level points and caveats: Shorter templates might be favored by PCR, and equally so in patients and in controls.

Investigators reverse transcribed all isolated RNA, so they sequenced expressed TCRB transcripts. The table came from immunoSEQ multiplex PCR; TCRdb's copy has only in-frame clones and leaves some out. The data hold over 300,000 clones, with under 8.5% observed a single time. V shed 5 bases, J shed 6 bases, and the junction held 7 bases outside the gene matches. The CDR3 is 15 amino acids. Germline V lookup: CDR1 LNHNV, CDR2 YYDKDF (reference sequence). The sequence was collected from a woman aged 18-30 years in good health. Material for sequencing was central memory CD4+ T cells from blood. The gene calls are TRBV15 and TRBJ2-7; TRBD2 matches at 13 bases. CDR3 nucleotide sequence: TGTGCCACCAGCGCGACCGGGACTAGCGGGACCGAGCAGTACTTC. Translating gives CATSATGTSGTEQYF.